Below are 25 T cell receptor beta chains sequenced from a single sample in a study of blood T cell repertoires in COVID-19. Clones were read by immunoSEQ multiplex PCR, and TCRdb kept only the in-frame ones, dropping some. The repertoire includes over 95,000 clones, around 89% of them detected once, and roughly 19% sits in the top ten. Material: peripheral blood. The receptors were gathered from a human donor with acute or convalescent COVID-19. The donor label of this sample is uncertain.

The chain uses TRBV7-2 and TRBJ2-5; weak D call: TRBD2 (5 bases). The germline V gene has CDR1 SGHTA and CDR2 FQGNSA. CDR3 length: 15 residues. Trimming shortened V by 0 bases and J by 5 bases, and 13 bases separated the two germline ends. The CDR3 loop reads CASSLAVRGRETQYF. The CDR3 DNA reads as TGTGCCAGCAGCTTAGCGGTCCGCGGGCGGGAGACCCAGTACTTC. The full variable domain, in which reference TRBV7-2 and TRBJ2-5 provide the parts outside the CDR3, is GAGVSQSPSNKVTEKGKDVELRCDPISGHTALYWYRQSLGQGLEFLIYFQGNSAPDKSGLPSDRFSAERTGGSVSTLTIQRTQQEDSAVYLCASSLAVRGRETQYFGPGTRLLVL.

This clone was seen a few times. The V call is TRBV4-2, the J call TRBJ2-3, with TRBD2 as a possible D gene (6 bases). The CDR3 extends over 18 amino acids. Trimming pared 1 base from V and 4 bases from J, leaving 21 bases between. The germline V gene encodes CDR1 LGHNA and CDR2 YNFKEQ. In nucleotides, the CDR3 is TGTGCCAGCAGCCAAGCCTATTACGGAGGGGAGCAAGCAGATACGCAGTATTTT. This gives the protein CASSQAYYGGEQADTQYF.

This clone was counted once. The J gene is TRBJ2-3, the V gene TRBV6-9; TRBD2 is a possible D gene (6 bases). The CDR3 totals 16 residues. Looked up from germline, CDR1 is MNHGY and CDR2 is SVAAGI. The V gene lost 2 bases and the J gene lost 0 bases, with 12 bases spanning the gap. The CDR3 DNA reads TGTGCCAGCAGTTATGAAACCGGGACTAGCACAGATACGCAGTATTTT. The encoded protein is CASSYETGTSTDTQYF.

This chain connects TRBV28 to TRBJ1-2; D might be TRBD1 (5 bases). Between the trimmed V and J ends, which lost 7 bases and 4 bases, there was a span of 16 bases. The CDR3 consists of 14 residues. Germline values: CDR1 MDHEN, CDR2 SYDVKM. The CDR3 region is CASILSGGSYGYTF. CDR3 DNA: TGTGCCAGCATCCTGAGCGGGGGGTCCTATGGCTACACCTTC.

V and J are TRBV11-2 and TRBJ2-5, with D perhaps matching TRBD2 (6 bases). Germline values: CDR1 SGHAT, CDR2 FQNNGV. V was pared by 5 bases and J by 5 bases, with 12 bases between. CDR3 length: 13 residues. For the CDR3, the DNA is TGTGCCAGCAGCAACCGGGACTGGGAGACCCAGTACTTC. Protein sequence: CASSNRDWETQYF.

This chain connects TRBV7-9 to TRBJ1-2; 9 positions agree with TRBD1. J lost 5 bases, V lost 1 base, and 5 bases had no gene match. This CDR3 has 15 residues. Germline V lookup: CDR1 SEHNR, CDR2 FQNEAQ (reference sequence). The CDR3 is CASSLEWDRVYGYTF. The CDR3 bases are TGTGCCAGCAGCTTAGAATGGGACAGGGTGTATGGCTACACCTTC. The variable domain in full, completed from reference TRBV7-9 and TRBJ1-2, reads DTGVSQNPRHKITKRGQNVTFRCDPISEHNRLYWYRQTLGQGPEFLTYFQNEAQLEKSRLLSDRFSAERPKGSFSTLEIQRTEQGDSAMYLCASSLEWDRVYGYTFGSGTRLTVV.

This clone occurred once. The CDR3 DNA reads TGTGCCAGCAGTTCCCCGATGGACAGCTTCTATGGCTACACCTTC. Translated: CASSSPMDSFYGYTF. The chain employs TRBV28 and TRBJ1-2; weak D call: TRBD1 (6 bases). V was trimmed by 4 bases and J by 4 bases, leaving 16 bases between them. Germline V gene sequence: CDR1 MDHEN, CDR2 SYDVKM. CDR3 length: 15 amino acids.

The J gene is TRBJ1-4, the V gene TRBV12-3 or TRBV12-4, with 8 positions matching TRBD1. V was pared by 6 bases and J by 14 bases, with 11 bases of the junction left unmatched. The CDR3 loop spans 13 amino acids. CDR3 amino acids: CASSYLQGAMLFF. The CDR3 nucleotides are TGTGCCAGCAGCTATCTTCAGGGGGCTATGCTGTTTTTT.

The gene calls are TRBV5-1 and TRBJ1-6, with 8 bases lining up with TRBD1. The CDR3 is 15 residues long. Germline CDR1 SGHRS, CDR2 YFSETQ. V shed 4 bases, J shed 6 bases, and the junction held 6 bases outside the gene matches. The CDR3 here is CASSRGQGANSPLHF. In DNA, the CDR3 is TGCGCCAGCAGCCGCGGACAGGGAGCTAATTCACCCCTCCACTTT.

This clone was observed a few times. This chain connects TRBV19 to TRBJ2-2, with D unresolved. Trimming pared 7 bases from V and 0 bases from J, leaving 12 bases between. CDR1 is LNHDA, CDR2 SQIVND, per germline (reference sequence). This CDR3 is built from 15 residues. The CDR3 DNA reads TGTGCCAGTACCCCCCTTACACCGAACACCGGGGAGCTGTTTTTT. Amino acid sequence: CASTPLTPNTGELFF.

The chain combines TRBV2 with TRBJ2-7, with a weak D call TRBD1 (5 bases). V dropped 6 bases and J dropped 3 bases, with 9 bases sitting between them. CDR1 is SNHLY, CDR2 FYNNEI, per germline. This CDR3 region has 12 residues. The CDR3 reads CASSVDIYEQYF. In nucleotides, the CDR3 is TGTGCCAGCAGCGTGGACATCTACGAGCAGTACTTC.

The chain has TRBV4-1 and TRBJ2-1; TRBD2 matches 13 bases. Germline CDR1 and CDR2: MGHRA and YSYEKL. The V segment lost 1 base and the J segment 8 bases; nucleotides outside the gene matches: 11. CDR3 length equals 18 residues. CDR3 sequence: CASSQASGTSGKTYEQFF. CDR3 DNA sequence: TGCGCCAGCAGCCAAGCTTCGGGGACTAGCGGGAAGACCTATGAGCAGTTCTTC.

The chain links TRBV27 to TRBJ2-1, with 10 bases identical to TRBD2. There are 15 residues in the CDR3. V dropped 2 bases and J dropped 8; count of bases not matched to a gene: 6. CDR1 is MNHEY and CDR2 is SMNVEV in the germline V gene (reference sequence). CDR3: CASSLEGTSDDEQFF. The CDR3, as DNA: TGTGCCAGCAGTTTAGAAGGGACTAGCGACGATGAGCAGTTCTTC.

This chain connects TRBV7-6 to TRBJ2-7; 7 bases are shared with TRBD1. V trimming: 2 bases; J trimming: 0 bases; junction bases outside the gene matches: 4. The CDR3 contains 15 residues. From germline, CDR1 is SGHVS and CDR2 FNYEAQ. This CDR3 is CASSLTTGASYEQYF. CDR3 nucleotides: TGTGCCAGCAGCTTAACAACAGGGGCCTCCTACGAGCAGTACTTC.

The sample holds a few counts of this clone. The V call is TRBV19, the J call TRBJ2-1; D is possibly TRBD2 (6 bases). Germline V CDR1 and CDR2: LNHDA, SQIVND (reference sequence). With 6 bases removed from V and 4 bases from J, the gap between germline ends came to 13 bases. This CDR3 has 14 amino acids. DNA for the CDR3: TGTGCCAGTAGGCCCCGGAGGGAATACAATGAGCAGTTCTTC. Translation: CASRPRREYNEQFF.

With respect to this clone: Within the sample, other DNA sequences also encode this same CDR3. The V and J genes are TRBV5-6 and TRBJ1-5; no definite D call. Germline loops: CDR1 SGHDT, CDR2 YYEEEE. The CDR3 is 13 residues long. V shed 0 bases and J shed 5 bases, with 6 bases lying between them. CDR3 DNA sequence: TGTGCCAGCAGCTTGGGGGCTTATCAGCCCCAGCATTTT. Its translation is CASSLGAYQPQHF.

The rearrangement links TRBV7-6 to TRBJ2-7, with unresolved D. Germline lookup yields CDR1 SGHVS and CDR2 FNYEAQ. CDR3 length: 13 residues. Trimming removed 0 bases from V and 5 bases from J, with 8 bases in between. The CDR3 DNA follows: TGTGCCAGCAGCTTAGCGTCCCAGGACGAGCAGTACTTC. Protein sequence: CASSLASQDEQYF.

The chain combines TRBV29-1 with TRBJ2-7; 7 bases map to TRBD1. With V trimmed by 4 bases and J by 0 bases, 3 bases remained unmatched. CDR1 is SQVTM and CDR2 is ANQGSEA in the germline V gene. This CDR3 is 13 amino acids long. The CDR3 region has the DNA TGCAGCGTTGTCCGGGACAGCTCCTACGAGCAGTACTTC. It yields the protein CSVVRDSSYEQYF.

The chain employs TRBV5-1 and TRBJ2-7; 7 bases are shared with TRBD2. This CDR3 contains 14 residues. Germline V gene lookup returns CDR1 SGHRS and CDR2 YFSETQ. Germline trimming cut 3 bases from V and 7 bases from J; bases unmatched to any gene: 10. Here the CDR3 reads CASSSTLMGGEQYF. For the CDR3, the DNA is TGCGCCAGCAGCTCGACCTTAATGGGGGGGGAGCAGTACTTC.

The V gene is TRBV27, the J gene TRBJ2-1; 7 bases line up with TRBD2. CDR1 and CDR2 from the germline V gene are MNHEY and SMNVEV (reference sequence). The CDR3 consists of 16 residues. V shed 1 base and J 2 bases; nucleotides not matched to a gene: 5. Here the CDR3 DNA reads TGTGCCAGCAGTTTATATGGCGGGGGAGCCTACAATGAGCAGTTCTTC. Protein sequence: CASSLYGGGAYNEQFF.

The chain employs TRBV11-2 and TRBJ1-2; D possibly corresponds to TRBD1 (6 bases). V gave up 5 bases and J gave up 7 bases, with 17 bases separating them. CDR1 SGHAT and CDR2 FQNNGV come from the germline V gene. The CDR3 consists of 14 residues. The CDR3 region has the DNA TGTGCCAGCAGCAACGGACAGCTTAACGGTGGCTACACCTTC. Amino acid sequence: CASSNGQLNGGYTF.

The rearrangement uses TRBV5-1 and TRBJ1-2; weak D call: TRBD1 (5 bases). CDR1 SGHRS and CDR2 YFSETQ come from the germline V gene. Trimming pared 6 bases from V and 1 base from J, leaving 16 bases between. CDR3 length: 15 residues. CDR3 sequence: CASTLGQTDNYGYTF. The CDR3 DNA is TGCGCCAGCACCCTGGGGCAGACAGATAACTATGGCTACACCTTC.

The chain employs TRBV5-1 and TRBJ2-3, with 11 positions matching TRBD2. Germline V gene sequence: CDR1 SGHRS, CDR2 YFSETQ. V lost 2 bases to trimming and J lost 2 bases; unmatched junction nucleotides: 7. This CDR3 is 17 amino acids long. CDR3 DNA sequence: TGCGCCAGCAGCTTCCCGACTAGCGGGGCTACCACAGATACGCAGTATTTT. Its translation: CASSFPTSGATTDTQYF.

The chain employs TRBV7-8 and TRBJ1-4, with 10 nucleotides matching TRBD1. The CDR3 totals 15 residues. V lost 5 bases, J lost 5 bases, and 5 bases stayed unmatched. Germline assignment: CDR1 SGHVS and CDR2 FQNEAQ. The CDR3 is CASSPRTGGNEKLFF. The CDR3 coding sequence is TGTGCCAGCAGCCCAAGGACAGGGGGGAATGAAAAACTGTTTTTT.

The chain has TRBV28 and TRBJ2-7, with 7 bases lining up with TRBD2. With 5 bases clipped from V and 7 bases from J, the junction kept 17 bases outside the gene matches. This CDR3 is 16 amino acids long. Germline assignment: CDR1 MDHEN and CDR2 SYDVKM. CDR3 sequence: CASSHNTGGKLEEQYF. DNA of the CDR3: TGTGCCAGCAGTCATAACACGGGGGGTAAACTGGAGGAGCAGTACTTC.